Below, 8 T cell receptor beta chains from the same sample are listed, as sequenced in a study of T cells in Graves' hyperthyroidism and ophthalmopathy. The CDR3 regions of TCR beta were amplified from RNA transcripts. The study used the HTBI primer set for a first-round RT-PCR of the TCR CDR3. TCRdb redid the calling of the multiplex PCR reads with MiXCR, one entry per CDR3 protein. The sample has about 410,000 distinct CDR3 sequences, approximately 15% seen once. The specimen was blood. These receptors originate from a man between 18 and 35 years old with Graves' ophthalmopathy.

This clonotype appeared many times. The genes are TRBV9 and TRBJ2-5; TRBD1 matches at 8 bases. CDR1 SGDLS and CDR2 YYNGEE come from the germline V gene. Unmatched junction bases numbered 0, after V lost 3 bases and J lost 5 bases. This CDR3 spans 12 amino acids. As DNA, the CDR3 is TGTGCCAGCAGCGACAGGGGGGAGACCCAGTACTTC. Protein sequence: CASSDRGETQYF.

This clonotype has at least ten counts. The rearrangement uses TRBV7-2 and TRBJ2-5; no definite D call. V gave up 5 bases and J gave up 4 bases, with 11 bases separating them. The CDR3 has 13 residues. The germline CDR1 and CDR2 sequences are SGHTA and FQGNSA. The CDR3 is CASSAAKGETQYF. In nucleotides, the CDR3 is TGTGCCAGCAGCGCGGCCAAGGGAGAGACCCAGTACTTC. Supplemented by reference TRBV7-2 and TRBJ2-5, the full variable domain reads GAGVSQSPSNKVTEKGKDVELRCDPISGHTALYWYRQSLGQGLEFLIYFQGNSAPDKSGLPSDRFSAERTGGSVSTLTIQRTQQEDSAVYLCASSAAKGETQYFGPGTRLLVL.

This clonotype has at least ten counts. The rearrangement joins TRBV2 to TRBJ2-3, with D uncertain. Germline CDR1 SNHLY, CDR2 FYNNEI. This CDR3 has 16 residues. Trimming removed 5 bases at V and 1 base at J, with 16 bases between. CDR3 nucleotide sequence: TGTGCCAGCAGTCTCACTACCTCCTCGGGCACAGATACGCAGTATTTT. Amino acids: CASSLTTSSGTDTQYF.

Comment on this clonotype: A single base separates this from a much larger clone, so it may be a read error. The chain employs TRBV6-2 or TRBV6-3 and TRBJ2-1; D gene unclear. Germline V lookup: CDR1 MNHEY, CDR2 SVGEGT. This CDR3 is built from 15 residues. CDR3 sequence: CASSYFIGNYHEQFF. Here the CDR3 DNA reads TGTGCCAGCAGTTACTTCATTGGGAACTACCATGAGCAGTTCTTC.

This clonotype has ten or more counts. The CDR3 loop reads CASTRPGGSTGELFF. Written as DNA, the CDR3 is TGTGCCAGCACCCGACCTGGCGGTTCTACCGGGGAGCTGTTTTTT. The chain has TRBV7-9 and TRBJ2-2; D ambiguous. The CDR3 totals 15 residues. Germline loops: CDR1 SEHNR, CDR2 FQNEAQ (reference sequence). Trimming left V 7 bases short and J 5 bases short, with 17 bases between.

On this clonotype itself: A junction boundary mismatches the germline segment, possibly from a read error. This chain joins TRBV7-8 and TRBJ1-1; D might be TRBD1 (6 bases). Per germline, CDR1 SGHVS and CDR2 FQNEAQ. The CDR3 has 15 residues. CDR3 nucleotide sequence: TGTGCCAGCAGCTTAGGGGGGCGGGCGAACACTGGAGCTTTCTTT. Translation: CASSLGGRANTGAFF.

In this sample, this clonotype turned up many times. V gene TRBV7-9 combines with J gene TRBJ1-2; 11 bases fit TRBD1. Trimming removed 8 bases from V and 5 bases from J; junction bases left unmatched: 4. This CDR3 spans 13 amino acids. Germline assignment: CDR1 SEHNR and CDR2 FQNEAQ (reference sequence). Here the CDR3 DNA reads TGTGCCAGCTTCGGGACAGGGGGTTATGGCTACACCTTC. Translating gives CASFGTGGYGYTF.

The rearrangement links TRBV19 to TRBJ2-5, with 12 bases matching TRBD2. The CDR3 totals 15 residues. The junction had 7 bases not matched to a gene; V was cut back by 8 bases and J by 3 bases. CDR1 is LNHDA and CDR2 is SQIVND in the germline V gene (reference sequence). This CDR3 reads CASSSSGGVKETQYF. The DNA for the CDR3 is TGTGCCAGTTCGTCTAGCGGGGGGGTTAAAGAGACCCAGTACTTC.